This TCR beta chain derives from a study of blood T cell repertoires in COVID-19. Germline V gene lookup returns CDR1 SNHLY and CDR2 FYNNEI. This CDR3 spans 17 amino acids. J gave up 7 bases and V 5 bases, and 15 bases lay outside the gene matches. Measured with immunoSEQ multiplex PCR; TCRdb has only the in-frame clones, and not every one. This table holds about 180,000 clones, roughly 87% found once. This TCR was sampled from a man between 18 and 35 years old who had recovered from COVID-19. The J gene is TRBJ2-1, the V gene TRBV2; TRBD2 agrees at 9 bases. Sequencing used peripheral blood. Here the CDR3 reads CASSIGGREGPKNEQFF. The CDR3 nucleotides are TGTGCCAGCAGTATAGGAGGGCGGGAGGGCCCAAAGAATGAGCAGTTCTTC. Full variable domain (missing parts from reference TRBV2 and TRBJ2-1): EPEVTQTPSHQVTQMGQEVILRCVPISNHLYFYWYRQILGQKVEFLVSFYNNEISEKSEIFDDQFSVERPDGSNFTLKIRSTKLEDSAMYFCASSIGGREGPKNEQFFGPGTRLTVL.